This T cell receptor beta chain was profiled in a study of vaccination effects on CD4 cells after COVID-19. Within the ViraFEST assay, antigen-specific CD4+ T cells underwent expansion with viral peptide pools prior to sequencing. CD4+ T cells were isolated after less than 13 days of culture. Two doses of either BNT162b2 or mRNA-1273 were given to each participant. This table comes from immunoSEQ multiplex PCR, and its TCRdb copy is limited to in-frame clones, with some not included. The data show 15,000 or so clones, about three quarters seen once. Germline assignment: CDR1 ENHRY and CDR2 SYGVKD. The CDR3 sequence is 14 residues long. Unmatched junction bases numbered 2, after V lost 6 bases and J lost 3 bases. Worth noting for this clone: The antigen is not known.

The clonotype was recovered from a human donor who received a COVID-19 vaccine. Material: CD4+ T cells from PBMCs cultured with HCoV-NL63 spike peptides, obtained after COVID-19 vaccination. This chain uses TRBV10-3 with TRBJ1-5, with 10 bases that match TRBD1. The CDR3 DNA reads TGTGCCATCAGCGGGACAGGGGACAATCAGCCCCAGCATTTT. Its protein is CAISGTGDNQPQHF.